This entry concerns a single T cell receptor (beta chain). This clonotype turned up a few times. Its antigen target is currently unknown. No base quality information exists; no much larger clone differs at one position. The sample belongs to a study of blood T cells in healthy people across ages (dated by TCRdb to about 2015). Notes on the research overall: In model experiments, template switching captured about one uniquely barcoded TCR beta cDNA molecule for every two T cells. Two additional independent replicas of 1 million unique cDNA reads from the same blood draw were analyzed for two donors (one aged 18 to 30 and one aged 80 or older). The donors were divided into four age groups: young (average about 15 years), middle-aged (about 39), aged (approximately 62) and long-lived (about 84). Age-related changes in TCR beta repertoire diversity were measured in the study by deep sequencing normalized with unique cDNA molecular identifiers. To avoid experimental bias, donors of different ages were spread randomly across the sequencing lanes. The paper's findings and limits, for the study overall: There was a strong correlation between observed TCR beta diversity and the percentage of naive T cells measured by flow cytometry. Bulk unsorted PBMC profiling prevented conclusive comparison of naive and antigen-experienced compartments. Because the CMV infection status of the donors was unknown, age-related changes in expanded clonotypes may potentially have been confounded. Estimates of total diversity based on one million sequenced T cells were regarded as lower bounds and as underestimates. Compared with the aged group, more naive CD4+ T cells, fewer expanded clones and increased TCR diversity were shown by the long-lived group, suggesting age selection. As age increased, observed TCR beta diversity per million T cells dropped in a roughly linear way, and a significant reduction was already evident by age 40.

The donors were 40 or so Caucasian individuals from Russia, aged roughly 6 to 90 years, who were systemically healthy. Ten milliliters of peripheral blood were drawn from each donor into EDTA-treated Vacutainer tubes. Ficoll-Paque density-gradient centrifugation was used to isolate PBMCs, with at least 6.5 million per sample. Total RNA was extracted from PBMCs with Trizol reagent, with at least 5 micrograms obtained per sample. For every donor, flow cytometry on a PBMC aliquot measured the percentage of naive CD45RAhigh/CD27high T cells. From the germline V gene, CDR1 is ENHRY and CDR2 is SYGVKD. V and J are trimmed by 8 bases and 4 bases, and the gene matches miss 17 bases of the junction. The CDR3 starts with the cysteine, ends with the phenylalanine, and has 17 residues. Only the CDR3 portion is preserved as DNA: 51 bases, with reading frame beginning at the first base. Library generation was performed with 5' RACE. For sequencing, an Illumina HiSeq 2500 was employed. The second PCR ran for roughly 7 to 12 cycles and used a J-beta primer mix along with a sample-barcoded 5' primer. A unique molecular identifier was introduced onto each TCR beta cDNA molecule by a template-switch 5' adaptor carrying 12 random nucleotides. At least 2.5 million CDR3-containing paired-end reads were obtained from each sample. First-strand cDNA was synthesized from all RNA with the Mint cDNA synthesis kit, primed by a TRBC-specific oligonucleotide. After uracil-DNA glycosylase treatment, a first 18-cycle PCR used universal primers M1SS and BC2_uni_R on all cDNA. In the source study's methods: Normalization of each sample was performed by random selection of 1 million high-quality reads, each carrying a distinct molecular identifier. Instead of being binned into consensus sequences, reads with shared molecular identifiers were discarded. CDR3 identification, clonotype clustering and error correction used MiTCR with a Q25 quality threshold and the strictest error-elimination algorithm. A nonparametric unseen species model using Euler transformation provided a lower-bound estimate of total TCR beta diversity. The public reads were quality trimmed at Q25 with fastp and then assembled into clones with MiXCR by TCRdb, keeping productive beta chains. Identical CDR3 proteins give one entry, which carries the most common genes and DNA. TCRdb, not the original authors, processed these V and J calls. The sample includes approximately 1.5 million distinct CDR3 sequences, with approximately 43% observed a single time. The leading ten clones occupy less than 5% of the sample.

The source material was blood. The rearrangement joined TRBV10-3 to TRBJ1-3, and 7 junction bases match TRBD1. This sequence was found in a woman younger than 30 in good health. CDR3 reads: CAIRLQGEGASGNTIYF. The DNA sequence is given as TGTGCCATCCGACTCCAAGGAGAGGGGGCGAGCGGAAACACCATATATTTT.